This TCR beta chain was recorded in a study of cytomegalovirus exposure and HLA in healthy donors. Study in general: Among the 300 to 500 donors who were genotyped, about 86% fell in the genetic ancestry cluster that is associated with self-reported Caucasian donors. General study points: TCR beta V- and J-gene trimming, according to a later analysis, was linked to a missense DCLRE1C variant.

For this clone: Its antigen is currently unknown.

PCR was performed using 60 Vbeta and 13 Jbeta primers. Libraries were prepared by immunoSEQ multiplex PCR; TCRdb keeps only in-frame clonotypes and omits some of them. The sample includes about 250,000 clones, roughly 73% of them seen just once. Trimming cost V 3 bases and J 10 bases, with 17 bases left between them. Germline V CDR1 and CDR2: SGDLS, YYNGEE. The CDR3 extends over 15 amino acids. Sequencing was done on a sample of PBMCs. The chain uses TRBV9 and TRBJ1-6; possible D gene TRBD1, 6 bases. This receptor was taken from a boy aged 10-17 years in good health and CMV-seronegative. CDR3 in DNA: TGTGCCAGCAGCGCAAGCGGGACAATAATATCACCCCTCCACTTT. As protein: CASSASGTIISPLHF. Complete variable domain (other parts from reference TRBV9 and TRBJ1-6): DSGVTQTPKHLITATGQRVTLRCSPRSGDLSVYWYQQSLDQGLQFLIQYYNGEERAKGNILERFSAQQFPDLHSELNLSSLELGDSALYFCASSASGTIISPLHFGNGTRLTVT.